These T cell receptor beta chains were read from a single sample in a study of blood T cell repertoires in COVID-19. Generated by immunoSEQ multiplex PCR, the TCRdb table keeps only in-frame clones and is missing some. The sample has around 180,000 clones, approximately 83% seen once. Sequencing used peripheral blood. The receptors here all came from a human donor in a cohort sampled during active COVID-19. The CDR3 runs from the conserved cysteine through the conserved F or W. A D gene is named only where the DNA matches it firmly. The size of a clone is reported for some rows only, either as once, few or many, or as a class for expanded clones.

D: TRBD1; V: TRBV9; size: NA; J: TRBJ1-3; CDR3: CASSPRSGQGMDTIYF; DNA: TGTGCCAGCAGCCCCCGATCGGGACAGGGTATGGACACCATATATTTT
D: NA; V: TRBV5-4; size: NA; J: TRBJ2-2; CDR3: CASSLYQTGTNTGELFF; DNA: TGTGCCAGCAGCTTGTACCAAACAGGGACGAACACCGGGGAGCTGTTTTTT
D: NA; V: TRBV23-1; size: NA; J: TRBJ2-1; CDR3: CASSQGLGRHSYNEQFF; DNA: TGCGCCAGCAGTCAAGGCTTAGGCAGACACTCCTACAATGAGCAGTTCTTC
D: NA; V: TRBV4-3; size: NA; J: TRBJ2-7; CDR3: CARDCCYYEQYF; DNA: TGCGCCAGGGACTGTTGCTACTACGAGCAGTACTTC
D: TRBD1; V: TRBV7-2; size: NA; J: TRBJ2-2; CDR3: CASSSRGRDTGELFF; DNA: TGTGCCAGCAGCTCCAGGGGGCGAGACACCGGGGAGCTGTTTTTT
D: NA; V: TRBV19; size: NA; J: TRBJ1-5; CDR3: CASRLILITGMEKNSNQPQHF; DNA: TGTGCCAGCCGACTCATCCTCATTACAGGGATGGAAAAAAATAGCAATCAGCCCCAGCATTTT
D: TRBD2; V: TRBV10-3; size: NA; J: TRBJ2-5; CDR3: CAISESLAGVETQYF; DNA: TGTGCCATCAGTGAGTCGCTAGCGGGAGTAGAGACCCAGTACTTC
D: NA; V: TRBV5-6; size: NA; J: TRBJ2-7; CDR3: CASSGQGSLYEQYF; DNA: TGTGCCAGCAGCGGGCAGGGGTCCCTCTACGAGCAGTACTTC
D: TRBD1; V: TRBV27; size: few; J: TRBJ1-1; CDR3: CASSRQGVPLNTEAFF; DNA: TGTGCCAGCAGCCGACAGGGGGTCCCCCTGAACACTGAAGCTTTCTTT
D: TRBD1; V: TRBV20-1; size: NA; J: TRBJ1-1; CDR3: CSASPDRDTEAFF; DNA: TGCAGTGCTAGTCCGGACAGGGACACTGAAGCTTTCTTT
D: NA; V: TRBV19; size: NA; J: TRBJ1-4; CDR3: CASSYTKANEKLFF; DNA: TGTGCCAGTAGTTACACGAAAGCGAATGAAAAACTGTTTTTT
D: NA; V: TRBV2; size: NA; J: TRBJ2-7; CDR3: CASGGFSQGGREQYF; DNA: TGTGCCAGCGGCGGGTTTAGTCAGGGGGGACGGGAGCAGTACTTC
D: TRBD1; V: TRBV4-2; size: NA; J: TRBJ2-7; CDR3: CASSQDGQAPYEQYF; DNA: TGTGCCAGCAGCCAAGATGGACAGGCCCCCTACGAGCAGTACTTC
D: NA; V: TRBV18; size: NA; J: TRBJ1-3; CDR3: CASSPASDGYSGNTIYF; DNA: TGTGCCAGCTCACCCGCGTCTGACGGGTACTCTGGAAACACCATATATTTT
D: TRBD2; V: TRBV10-3; size: NA; J: TRBJ2-3; CDR3: CAISGFVSGGAADTQYF; DNA: TGTGCCATCAGTGGCTTCGTTAGCGGGGGGGCGGCAGATACGCAGTATTTT
D: TRBD1; V: TRBV7-4; size: NA; J: TRBJ1-4; CDR3: CASSLGRGRTKLFF; DNA: TGTGCCAGCAGCTTAGGCAGGGGGCGAACAAAACTGTTTTTT
D: TRBD1; V: TRBV6-2/TRBV6-3; size: NA; J: TRBJ2-7; CDR3: CASSYPGQVYEQYF; DNA: TGTGCCAGCAGTTACCCGGGACAGGTCTACGAGCAGTACTTC
D: NA; V: TRBV19; size: NA; J: TRBJ1-5; CDR3: CASSSVPGPQHF; DNA: TGTGCCAGTAGTTCTGTCCCGGGACCCCAGCATTTT
D: TRBD2; V: TRBV2; size: NA; J: TRBJ2-5; CDR3: CASKASGGKETQYF; DNA: TGTGCCAGCAAGGCTAGCGGGGGTAAAGAGACCCAGTACTTC
D: NA; V: TRBV7-2; size: few; J: TRBJ1-1; CDR3: CASSLGGAQGTEAFF; DNA: TGTGCCAGCAGCTTAGGTGGGGCTCAGGGCACTGAAGCTTTCTTT
D: NA; V: TRBV12-5; size: NA; J: TRBJ1-1; CDR3: CASGLQGGTEAFF; DNA: TGTGCTAGTGGATTACAGGGAGGGACTGAAGCTTTCTTT
D: NA; V: TRBV5-6; size: NA; J: TRBJ1-6; CDR3: CASSGPTGWNSPLHF; DNA: TGTGCCAGCAGCGGACCGACAGGATGGAATTCACCCCTCCACTTT
D: NA; V: TRBV10-1; size: NA; J: TRBJ2-7; CDR3: CASSESDTAYEQYF; DNA: TGCGCCAGCAGTGAGTCCGACACAGCCTACGAGCAGTACTTC
D: NA; V: TRBV25-1; size: NA; J: TRBJ2-3; CDR3: CASSLESILSSTDTQYF; DNA: TGTGCCAGCAGTTTGGAGAGCATACTTTCTAGCACAGATACGCAGTATTTT
D: NA; V: TRBV10-3; size: few; J: TRBJ2-1; CDR3: CAISESSSQDEQFF; DNA: TGTGCCATCAGTGAGTCGTCTAGCCAAGATGAGCAGTTCTTC
D: NA; V: TRBV6-5; size: NA; J: TRBJ1-2; CDR3: CASRASPWGGYGYTF; DNA: TGTGCCAGCAGGGCCTCGCCGTGGGGGGGCTATGGCTACACCTTC
D: TRBD2; V: TRBV28; size: NA; J: TRBJ2-7; CDR3: CASSLLAGDYEQYF; DNA: TGTGCCAGCAGTCTCCTAGCGGGAGACTACGAGCAGTACTTC
D: NA; V: TRBV13; size: NA; J: TRBJ2-6; CDR3: CASKKGISGANVLTF; DNA: TGTGCCAGCAAAAAGGGGATCTCTGGGGCCAACGTCCTGACTTTC
D: NA; V: TRBV6-2/TRBV6-3; size: NA; J: TRBJ2-3; CDR3: CASSLRELGTDTQYF; DNA: TGTGCCAGCAGTCTTCGGGAGTTGGGCACAGATACGCAGTATTTT
D: TRBD2; V: TRBV18; size: NA; J: TRBJ2-2; CDR3: CASSPLTSGRNTGELFF; DNA: TGTGCCAGCTCACCCTTGACTAGCGGGAGGAACACCGGGGAGCTGTTTTTT
D: NA; V: TRBV6-1; size: NA; J: TRBJ2-5; CDR3: CASSEPQGRGETQYF; DNA: TGTGCCAGCAGTGAACCCCAGGGAAGGGGAGAGACCCAGTACTTC
D: NA; V: TRBV6-2/TRBV6-3; size: NA; J: TRBJ2-7; CDR3: CASSYSTGGGLSSYEQYF; DNA: TGTGCCAGCAGTTACTCCACTGGTGGGGGCCTAAGCTCCTACGAGCAGTACTTC
D: TRBD1; V: TRBV5-1; size: NA; J: TRBJ2-2; CDR3: CASIDRVSTGELFF; DNA: TGCGCCAGCATTGACAGGGTTTCCACCGGGGAGCTGTTTTTT
D: TRBD1; V: TRBV11-3; size: NA; J: TRBJ2-5; CDR3: CASSHRGTLRETQYF; DNA: TGTGCCAGCAGCCACAGGGGGACCCTTCGAGAGACCCAGTACTTC
D: TRBD1; V: TRBV9; size: once; J: TRBJ1-5; CDR3: CASSAETGVSQPQHF; DNA: TGTGCCAGCAGCGCCGAGACAGGGGTGAGCCAGCCCCAGCATTTT
D: TRBD1; V: TRBV28; size: NA; J: TRBJ2-7; CDR3: CASSLTVTGAREQYF; DNA: TGTGCCAGCAGTTTAACAGTGACAGGGGCTAGGGAGCAGTACTTC
D: TRBD2; V: TRBV6-5; size: NA; J: TRBJ2-7; CDR3: CASSSSGTRSNEQYF; DNA: TGTGCCAGCAGCTCCTCCGGGACTAGAAGTAACGAGCAGTACTTC
D: TRBD1; V: TRBV10-3; size: once; J: TRBJ1-1; CDR3: CAISGLGQGLGTEAFF; DNA: TGTGCCATCAGCGGACTTGGACAGGGGTTAGGCACTGAAGCTTTCTTT
D: NA; V: TRBV28; size: NA; J: TRBJ1-3; CDR3: CASSPPVGGGSGNTIYF; DNA: TGTGCCAGCAGTCCCCCGGTGGGAGGAGGCTCTGGAAACACCATATATTTT
D: NA; V: TRBV5-1; size: few; J: TRBJ2-7; CDR3: CASSPEGGTYEQYF; DNA: TGCGCCAGCAGCCCCGAGGGGGGGACCTACGAGCAGTACTTC
D: TRBD2; V: TRBV5-1; size: NA; J: TRBJ2-1; CDR3: CASSPPTSGSPYNEQFF; DNA: TGCGCCAGCAGCCCCCCGACTAGCGGGAGTCCCTACAATGAGCAGTTCTTC
D: NA; V: TRBV7-9; size: NA; J: TRBJ1-1; CDR3: CASSLSGTEAFF; DNA: TGTGCCAGCAGCTTATCCGGGACAGAAGCTTTCTTT
D: TRBD1; V: TRBV12-3/TRBV12-4; size: NA; J: TRBJ1-1; CDR3: CASSLGQGTEAFF; DNA: TGTGCCAGCAGCCTCGGACAGGGAACTGAAGCTTTCTTT
D: TRBD1; V: TRBV11-2; size: few; J: TRBJ1-1; CDR3: CASSLRGGEAFF; DNA: TGTGCCAGCAGCCTCAGAGGGGGCGAAGCTTTCTTT
D: NA; V: TRBV7-6; size: NA; J: TRBJ2-7; CDR3: CASSLAGQASYEQYF; DNA: TGTGCCAGCAGCTTAGCAGGCCAGGCCTCCTACGAGCAGTACTTC
D: TRBD1; V: TRBV28; size: NA; J: TRBJ2-7; CDR3: CASSLYGQGAYEQYF; DNA: TGTGCCAGCAGTTTATACGGACAGGGGGCGTACGAGCAGTACTTC
D: NA; V: TRBV6-6; size: few; J: TRBJ2-3; CDR3: CASNWGRESTDTQYF; DNA: TGTGCCAGCAATTGGGGTCGGGAGAGTACAGATACGCAGTATTTT
D: NA; V: TRBV12-5; size: NA; J: TRBJ1-5; CDR3: CASGLVPGSQPQHF; DNA: TGTGCTAGTGGTTTGGTTCCCGGGAGTCAGCCCCAGCATTTT
D: NA; V: TRBV7-9; size: NA; J: TRBJ1-5; CDR3: CASSPQGTGQPQHF; DNA: TGTGCCAGCAGCCCACAGGGCACGGGCCAGCCCCAGCATTTT
D: NA; V: TRBV6-5; size: NA; J: TRBJ2-5; CDR3: CASSSPVKTQYF; DNA: TGTGCCAGCAGTTCCCCCGTAAAGACCCAGTACTTC
D: TRBD1; V: TRBV3-1/TRBV3-2; size: NA; J: TRBJ1-4; CDR3: CASSQGQGAGKLFF; DNA: TGTGCCAGCAGCCAAGGGCAGGGGGCGGGAAAACTGTTTTTT
D: NA; V: TRBV6-5; size: NA; J: TRBJ1-4; CDR3: CASSLGLRNEKLFF; DNA: TGTGCCAGCAGTTTGGGACTGAGGAATGAAAAACTGTTTTTT
D: TRBD2; V: TRBV9; size: NA; J: TRBJ2-3; CDR3: CASSVASGHTQYF; DNA: TGTGCCAGCAGCGTCGCTAGCGGACATACGCAGTATTTT
D: TRBD1; V: TRBV18; size: NA; J: TRBJ2-7; CDR3: CASSPPQGVRHEQYF; DNA: TGTGCCAGCTCACCACCCCAGGGGGTTAGGCACGAGCAGTACTTC